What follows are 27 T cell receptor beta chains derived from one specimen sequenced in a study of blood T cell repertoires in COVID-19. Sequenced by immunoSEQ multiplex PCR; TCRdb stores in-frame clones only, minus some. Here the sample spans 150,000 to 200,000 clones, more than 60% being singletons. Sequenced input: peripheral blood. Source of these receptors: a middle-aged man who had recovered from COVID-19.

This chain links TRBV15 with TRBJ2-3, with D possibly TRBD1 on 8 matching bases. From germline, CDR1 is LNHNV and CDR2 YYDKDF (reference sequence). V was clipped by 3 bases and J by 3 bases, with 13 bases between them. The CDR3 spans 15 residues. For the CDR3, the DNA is TGTGCCACCAGCAGTGGACAGGGAGGGACAGATACGCAGTATTTT. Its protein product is CATSSGQGGTDTQYF.

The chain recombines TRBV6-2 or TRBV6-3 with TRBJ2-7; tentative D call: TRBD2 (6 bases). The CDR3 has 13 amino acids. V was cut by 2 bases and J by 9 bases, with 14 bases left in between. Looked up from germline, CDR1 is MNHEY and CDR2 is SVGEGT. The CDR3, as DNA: TGTGCCAGCAGTTACACTAGCTGGAGGGGGCAGTACTTC. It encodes CASSYTSWRGQYF.

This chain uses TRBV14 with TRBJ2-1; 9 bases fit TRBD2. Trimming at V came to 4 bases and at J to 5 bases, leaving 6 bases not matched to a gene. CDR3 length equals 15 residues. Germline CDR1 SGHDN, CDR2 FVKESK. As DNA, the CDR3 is TGTGCCAGCAGCCGTCATAGCGGGAGAGACAATGAGCAGTTCTTC. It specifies CASSRHSGRDNEQFF.

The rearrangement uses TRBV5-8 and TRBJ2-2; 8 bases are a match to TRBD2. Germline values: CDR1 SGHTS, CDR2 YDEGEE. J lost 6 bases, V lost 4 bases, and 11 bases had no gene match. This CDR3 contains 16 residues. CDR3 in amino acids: CASSPPGGGRAGELFF. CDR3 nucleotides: TGTGCCAGCAGCCCACCCGGCGGGGGGCGCGCCGGGGAGCTGTTTTTT.

The CDR3 here is CASSPGQTEAFF. CDR3 bases: TGTGCCAGCAGCCCAGGACAGACTGAAGCTTTCTTT. The V and J genes are TRBV7-9 and TRBJ1-1; possible D gene TRBD1, 6 bases. CDR3 length equals 12 residues. Germline V gene data show CDR1 as SEHNR and CDR2 as FQNEAQ (reference sequence). V was cut by 5 bases and J by 5 bases, with 9 bases left in between.

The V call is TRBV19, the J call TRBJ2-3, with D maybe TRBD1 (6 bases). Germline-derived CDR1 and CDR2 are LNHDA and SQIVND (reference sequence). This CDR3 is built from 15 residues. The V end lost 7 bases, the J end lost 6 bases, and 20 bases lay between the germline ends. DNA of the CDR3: TGTGCCAGTACTGGGGGCGGCTATACAGGGGATACGCAGTATTTT. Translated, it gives CASTGGGYTGDTQYF. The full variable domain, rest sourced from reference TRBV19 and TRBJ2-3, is DGGITQSPKYLFRKEGQNVTLSCEQNLNHDAMYWYRQDPGQGLRLIYYSQIVNDFQKGDIAEGYSVSREKKESFPLTVTSAQKNPTAFYLCASTGGGYTGDTQYFGPGTRLTVL.

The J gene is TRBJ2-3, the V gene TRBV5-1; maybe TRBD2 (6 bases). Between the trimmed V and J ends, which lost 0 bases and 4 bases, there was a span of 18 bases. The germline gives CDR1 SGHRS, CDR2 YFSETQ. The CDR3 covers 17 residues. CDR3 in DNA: TGCGCCAGCAGCTTGGTTGTGACTAGTGGCGTCCCAGATACGCAGTATTTT. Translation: CASSLVVTSGVPDTQYF. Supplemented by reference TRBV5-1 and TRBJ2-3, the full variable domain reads KAGVTQTPRYLIKTRGQQVTLSCSPISGHRSVSWYQQTPGQGLQFLFEYFSETQRNKGNFPGRFSGRQFSNSRSEMNVSTLELGDSALYLCASSLVVTSGVPDTQYFGPGTRLTVL.

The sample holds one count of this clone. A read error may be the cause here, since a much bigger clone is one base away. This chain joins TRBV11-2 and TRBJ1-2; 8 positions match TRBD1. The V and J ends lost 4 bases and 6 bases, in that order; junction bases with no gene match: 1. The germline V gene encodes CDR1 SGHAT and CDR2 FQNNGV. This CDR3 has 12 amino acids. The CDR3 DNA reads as TGTGCCAGCAGCTCGACAGGGGATGGCTACACCTTC. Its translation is CASSSTGDGYTF.

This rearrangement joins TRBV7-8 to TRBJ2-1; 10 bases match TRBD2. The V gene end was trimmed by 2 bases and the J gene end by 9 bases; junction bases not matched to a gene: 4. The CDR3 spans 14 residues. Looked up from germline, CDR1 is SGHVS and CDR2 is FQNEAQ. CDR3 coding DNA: TGTGCCAGCAGCTTACTAGCGGGAGTTATTGAGCAGTTCTTC. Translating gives CASSLLAGVIEQFF. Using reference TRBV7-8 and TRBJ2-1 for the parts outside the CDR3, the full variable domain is GAGVSQSPRYKVAKRGQDVALRCDPISGHVSLFWYQQALGQGPEFLTYFQNEAQLDKSGLPSDRFFAERPEGSVSTLKIQRTQQEDSAVYLCASSLLAGVIEQFFGPGTRLTVL.

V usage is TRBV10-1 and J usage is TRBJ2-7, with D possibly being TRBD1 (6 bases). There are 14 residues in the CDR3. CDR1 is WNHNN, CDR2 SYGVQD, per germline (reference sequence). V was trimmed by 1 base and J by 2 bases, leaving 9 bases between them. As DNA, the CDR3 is TGCGCCAGCAGTGAGTATGGACAGACCTACGAGCAGTACTTC. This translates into CASSEYGQTYEQYF.

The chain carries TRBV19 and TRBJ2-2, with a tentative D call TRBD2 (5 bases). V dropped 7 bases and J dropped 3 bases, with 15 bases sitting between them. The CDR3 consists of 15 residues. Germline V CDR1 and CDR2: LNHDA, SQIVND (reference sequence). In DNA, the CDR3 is TGTGCCAGTACCAAGGCGAGCGGATACACCGGGGAGCTGTTTTTT. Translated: CASTKASGYTGELFF.

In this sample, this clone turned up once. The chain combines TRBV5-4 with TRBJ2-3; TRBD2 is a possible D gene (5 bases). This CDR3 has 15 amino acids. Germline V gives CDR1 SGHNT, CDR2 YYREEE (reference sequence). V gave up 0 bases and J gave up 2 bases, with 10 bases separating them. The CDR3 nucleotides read TGTGCCAGCAGCTTGGGGACGGAGGTCACAGATACGCAGTATTTT. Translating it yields CASSLGTEVTDTQYF.

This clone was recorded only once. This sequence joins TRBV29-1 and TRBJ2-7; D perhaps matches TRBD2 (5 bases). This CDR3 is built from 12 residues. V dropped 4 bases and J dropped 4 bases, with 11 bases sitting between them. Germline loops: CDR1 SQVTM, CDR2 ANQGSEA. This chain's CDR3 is CSVGGRTYEQYF. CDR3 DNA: TGCAGCGTTGGAGGCAGGACTTACGAGCAGTACTTC.

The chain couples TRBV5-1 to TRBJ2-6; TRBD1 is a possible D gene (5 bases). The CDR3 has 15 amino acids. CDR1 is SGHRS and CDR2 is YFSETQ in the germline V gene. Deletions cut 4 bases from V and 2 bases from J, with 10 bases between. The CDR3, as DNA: TGCGCCAGCAGCATTGGACAAACTGGGGCCAACGTCCTGACTTTC. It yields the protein CASSIGQTGANVLTF.

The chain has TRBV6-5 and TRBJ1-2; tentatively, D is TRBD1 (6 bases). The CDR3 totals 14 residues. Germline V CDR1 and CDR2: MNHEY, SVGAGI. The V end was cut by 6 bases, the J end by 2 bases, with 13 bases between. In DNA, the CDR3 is TGTGCCAGCAGGAGGACAGTACAAAACTATGGCTACACCTTC. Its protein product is CASRRTVQNYGYTF.

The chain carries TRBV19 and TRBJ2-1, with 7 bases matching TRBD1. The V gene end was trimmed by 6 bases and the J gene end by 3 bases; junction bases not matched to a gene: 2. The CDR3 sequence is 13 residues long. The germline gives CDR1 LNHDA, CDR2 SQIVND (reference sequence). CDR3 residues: CASSNRGYNEQFF. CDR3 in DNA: TGTGCCAGTAGCAACAGGGGCTACAATGAGCAGTTCTTC.

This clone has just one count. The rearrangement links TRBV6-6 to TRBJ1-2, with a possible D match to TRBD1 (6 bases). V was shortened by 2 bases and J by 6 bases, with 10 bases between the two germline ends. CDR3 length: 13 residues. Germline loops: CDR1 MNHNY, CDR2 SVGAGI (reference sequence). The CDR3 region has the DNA TGTGCCAGCAGTTACGCACAGGGCCATGGCTACACCTTC. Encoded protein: CASSYAQGHGYTF.

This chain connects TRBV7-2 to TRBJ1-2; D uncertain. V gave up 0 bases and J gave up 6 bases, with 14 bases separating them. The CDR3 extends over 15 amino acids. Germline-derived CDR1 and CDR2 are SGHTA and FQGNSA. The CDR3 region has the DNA TGTGCCAGCAGCTTAGCAGTAGTGGCGGGGAATGGCTACACCTTC. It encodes CASSLAVVAGNGYTF.

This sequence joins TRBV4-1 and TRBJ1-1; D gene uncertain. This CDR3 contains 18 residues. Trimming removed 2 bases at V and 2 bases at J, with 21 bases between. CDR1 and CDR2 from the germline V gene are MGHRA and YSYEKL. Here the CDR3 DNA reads TGCGCCAGCAGCCAATCCCCTAGAGGGTCACGGATTAACACTGAAGCTTTCTTT. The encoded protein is CASSQSPRGSRINTEAFF.

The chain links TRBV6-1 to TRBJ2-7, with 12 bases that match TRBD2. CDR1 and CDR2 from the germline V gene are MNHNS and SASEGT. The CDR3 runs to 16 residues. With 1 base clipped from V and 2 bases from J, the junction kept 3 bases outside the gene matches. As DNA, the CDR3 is TGTGCCAGCAGTGAAGAAACTAGCGGGAGGACCTACGAGCAGTACTTC. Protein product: CASSEETSGRTYEQYF.

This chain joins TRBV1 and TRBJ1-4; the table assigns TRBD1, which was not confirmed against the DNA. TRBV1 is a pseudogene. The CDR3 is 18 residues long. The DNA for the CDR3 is TGCACCCTTTTATCAAGGGACAGGGGGCTTTCGGGTAATGAAAAACTGTTTTTT. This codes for CTLLSRDRGLSGNEKLFF.

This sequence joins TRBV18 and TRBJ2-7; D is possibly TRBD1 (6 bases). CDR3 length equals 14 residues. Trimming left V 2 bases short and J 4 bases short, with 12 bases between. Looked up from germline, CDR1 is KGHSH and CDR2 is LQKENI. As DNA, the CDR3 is TGTGCCAGCTCACCATCCCGGACAGCGTACGAGCAGTACTTC. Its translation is CASSPSRTAYEQYF.

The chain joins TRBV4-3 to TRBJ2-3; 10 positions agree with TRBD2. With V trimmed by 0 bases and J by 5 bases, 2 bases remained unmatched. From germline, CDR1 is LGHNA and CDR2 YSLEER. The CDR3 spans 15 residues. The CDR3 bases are TGCGCCAGCAGCCAAGACTTAGCGGGGGGAGATACGCAGTATTTT. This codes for CASSQDLAGGDTQYF.

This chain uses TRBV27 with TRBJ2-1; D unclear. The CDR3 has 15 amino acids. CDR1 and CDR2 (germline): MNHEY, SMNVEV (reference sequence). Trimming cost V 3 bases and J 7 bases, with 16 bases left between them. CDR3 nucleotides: TGTGCCAGCAGTTTCGAAGCGACTCACAAGAATGAGCAGTTCTTC. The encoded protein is CASSFEATHKNEQFF.

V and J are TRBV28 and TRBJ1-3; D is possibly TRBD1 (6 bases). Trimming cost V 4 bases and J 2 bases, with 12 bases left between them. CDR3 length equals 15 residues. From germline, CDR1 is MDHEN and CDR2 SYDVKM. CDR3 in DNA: TGTGCCAGCAGTTCTCGGGACAACCCTGGAAACACCATATATTTT. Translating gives CASSSRDNPGNTIYF. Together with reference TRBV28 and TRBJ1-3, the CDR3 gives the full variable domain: DVKVTQSSRYLVKRTGEKVFLECVQDMDHENMFWYRQDPGLGLRLIYFSYDVKMKEKGDIPEGYSVSREKKERFSLILESASTNQTSMYLCASSSRDNPGNTIYFGEGSWLTVV.

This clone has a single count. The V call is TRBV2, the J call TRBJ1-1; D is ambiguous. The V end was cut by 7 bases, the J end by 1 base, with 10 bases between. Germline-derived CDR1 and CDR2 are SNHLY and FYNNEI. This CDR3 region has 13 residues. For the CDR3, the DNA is TGTGCCAGCAAACCGGGTAGGAACACTGAAGCTTTCTTT. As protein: CASKPGRNTEAFF.

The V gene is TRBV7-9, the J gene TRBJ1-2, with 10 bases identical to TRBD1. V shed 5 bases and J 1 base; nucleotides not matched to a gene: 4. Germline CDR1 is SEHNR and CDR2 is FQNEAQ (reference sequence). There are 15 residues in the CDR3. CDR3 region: CASSPGQGINYGYTF. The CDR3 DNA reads TGTGCCAGCAGCCCGGGACAGGGGATTAACTATGGCTACACCTTC.